Here is one T cell receptor (beta chain) with its context. The antigen this receptor binds is unknown. It has no much larger one-base neighbor in the sample; base qualities were not kept. The record originates from a study of ipilimumab plus nivolumab after autologous stem cell transplantation (dated by TCRdb to the early 2020s). About the full investigation: The median number of doses that trial patients received was about five for ipilimumab and about 8 for nivolumab. Patients undergoing autologous transplant for high-risk diffuse large B cell lymphoma, mature T cell lymphoma, or multiple myeloma were enrolled in the trial. Both primary refractory and relapsed disease were represented in the DLBCL cohort, where 18-month progression-free survival was 85.7% and 28.6%, respectively. The intent-to-treat population of the trial was made up of a few dozen patients.

The CDR3 contains 15 residues, cysteine and phenylalanine counted. Of all the DNA, just the CDR3 is kept, 45 bases in frame from base 1. V is reduced by 0 bases and J by 6 bases, leaving a spacing of 10 bases between them. Reading the germline V gene gives CDR1 SGHDT and CDR2 YYEEEE. The library was prepared using the immunoSEQ multiplex PCR assay. This is the immuneACCESS table as TCRdb keeps it, with only in-frame sequences that have V and J called. A part of the clones is gone; compared with another copy, unresolved V genes explain less than half, and the rest is unexplained. This sample comprises 77,000 or so clones, around 80% of them detected only once. The ten largest make up under 2.5% of the sample. Overall results and qualifications from the work: The authors concluded that combined checkpoint inhibition appeared tolerable when used as consolidation after transplant. The authors stated that profiles of the T cell receptor repertoire, regulatory T cell phenotype and gut microbiota provided a biologic rationale for studying this approach further.

Checkpoint therapy began 14 to 28 days after autologous transplant, with ipilimumab given at 1 mg/kg intravenously on day 1 of selected weeks. The nivolumab dose was 3 mg/kg intravenously, delivered on day 1 of weeks 1, 4, 7, 10, and every two weeks through week 26. The study was a Phase Ib clinical trial testing combined checkpoint inhibition with ipilimumab and nivolumab as consolidation after autologous stem cell transplantation. The source material was PBMCs, sampled in a trial of ipilimumab plus nivolumab as post-transplant consolidation. This TCR derives from a male donor with diffuse large B-cell lymphoma. The chain links TRBV5-6 with TRBJ1-6, and perhaps TRBD1 as D gene, on 5 matching bases. The CDR3 region reads CASSLAGRVNSPLHF. The DNA reads TGTGCCAGCAGCTTGGCAGGGCGGGTTAATTCACCCCTCCACTTT.